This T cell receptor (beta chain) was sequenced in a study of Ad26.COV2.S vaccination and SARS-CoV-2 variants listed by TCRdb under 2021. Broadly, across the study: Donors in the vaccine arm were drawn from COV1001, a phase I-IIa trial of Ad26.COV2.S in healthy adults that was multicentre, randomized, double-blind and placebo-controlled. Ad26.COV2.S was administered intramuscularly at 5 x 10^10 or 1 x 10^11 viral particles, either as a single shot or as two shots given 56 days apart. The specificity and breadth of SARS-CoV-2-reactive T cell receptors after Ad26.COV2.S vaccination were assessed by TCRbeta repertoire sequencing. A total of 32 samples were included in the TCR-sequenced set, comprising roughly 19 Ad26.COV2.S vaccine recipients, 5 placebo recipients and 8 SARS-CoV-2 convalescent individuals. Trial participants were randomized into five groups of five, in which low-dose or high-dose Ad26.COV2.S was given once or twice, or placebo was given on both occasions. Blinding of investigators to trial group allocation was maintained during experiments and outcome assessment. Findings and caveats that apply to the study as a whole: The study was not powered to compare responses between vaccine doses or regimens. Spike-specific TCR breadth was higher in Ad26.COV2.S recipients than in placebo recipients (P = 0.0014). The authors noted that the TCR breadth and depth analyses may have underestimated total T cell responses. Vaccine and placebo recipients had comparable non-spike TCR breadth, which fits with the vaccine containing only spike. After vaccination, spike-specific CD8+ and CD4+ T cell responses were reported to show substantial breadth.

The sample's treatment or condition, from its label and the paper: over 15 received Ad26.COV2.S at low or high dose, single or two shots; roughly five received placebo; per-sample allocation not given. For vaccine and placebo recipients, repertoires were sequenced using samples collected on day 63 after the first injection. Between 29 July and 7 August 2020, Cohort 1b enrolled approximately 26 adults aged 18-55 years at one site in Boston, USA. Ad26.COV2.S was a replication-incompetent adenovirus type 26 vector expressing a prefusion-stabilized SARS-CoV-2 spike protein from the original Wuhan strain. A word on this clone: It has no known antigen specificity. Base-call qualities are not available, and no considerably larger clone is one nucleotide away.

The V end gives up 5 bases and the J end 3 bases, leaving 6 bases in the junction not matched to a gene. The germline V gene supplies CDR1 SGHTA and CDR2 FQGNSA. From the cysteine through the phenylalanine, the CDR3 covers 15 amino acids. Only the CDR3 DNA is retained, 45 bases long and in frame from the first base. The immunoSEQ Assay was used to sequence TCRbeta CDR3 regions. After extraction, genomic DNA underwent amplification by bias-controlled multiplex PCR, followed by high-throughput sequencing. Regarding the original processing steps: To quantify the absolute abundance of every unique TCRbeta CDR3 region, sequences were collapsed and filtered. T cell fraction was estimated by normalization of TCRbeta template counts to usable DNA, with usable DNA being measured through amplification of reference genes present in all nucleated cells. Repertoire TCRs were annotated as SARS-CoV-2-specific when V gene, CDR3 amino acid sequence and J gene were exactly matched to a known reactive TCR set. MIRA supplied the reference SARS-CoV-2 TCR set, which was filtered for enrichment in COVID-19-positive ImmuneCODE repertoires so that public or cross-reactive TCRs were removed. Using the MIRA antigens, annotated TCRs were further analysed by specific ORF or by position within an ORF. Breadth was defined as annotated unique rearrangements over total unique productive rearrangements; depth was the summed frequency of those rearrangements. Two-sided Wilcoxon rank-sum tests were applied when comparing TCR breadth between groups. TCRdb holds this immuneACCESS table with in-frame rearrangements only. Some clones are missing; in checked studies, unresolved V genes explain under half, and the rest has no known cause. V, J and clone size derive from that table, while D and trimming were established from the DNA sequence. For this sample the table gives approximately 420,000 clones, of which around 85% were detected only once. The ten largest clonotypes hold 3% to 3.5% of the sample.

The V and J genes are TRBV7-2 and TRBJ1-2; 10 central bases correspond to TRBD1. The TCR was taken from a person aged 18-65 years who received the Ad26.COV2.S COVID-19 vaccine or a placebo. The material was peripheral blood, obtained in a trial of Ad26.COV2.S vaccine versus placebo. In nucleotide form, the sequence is TGTGCCAGCAGCGCCCGGACAGGGGGAGACTATGGCTACACCTTC. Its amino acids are CASSARTGGDYGYTF.